This TCR beta chain is drawn from a study of T cells in Graves' hyperthyroidism and ophthalmopathy. Amplified TCR beta CDR3 regions derived from RNA transcripts. TCR CDR3 underwent first-round RT-PCR with the HTBI primer set. TCRdb reprocessed the multiplex PCR reads with MiXCR, giving one entry per CDR3 protein. The sample lists about 250,000 distinct CDR3 sequences, around 25% occurring once. Ophthalmopathy patients had Clinical Activity Score at least 3, NOSPECS grade at least 4, duration under 3 months. This sample holds PBMCs from about 9.3 ml fresh peripheral blood. This clonotype was seen ten or more times. No antigen is known for it. Findings and limits, study-wide: Ophthalmopathy prediction by the model preceded onset by a median about 6 months.

Sequencing was done on a sample of blood. The sequence derives from a woman between 40 and 55 years old with Graves' ophthalmopathy.

CDR3 amino acids: CASSLGAQGYEQYF. In nucleotides, the CDR3 is TGTGCCAGCAGCTTAGGGGCTCAGGGGTACGAGCAGTACTTC. J is TRBJ2-7 and V is TRBV7-2; tentative D call: TRBD1 (6 bases). V was clipped by 1 base and J by 4 bases, with 11 bases between them. Germline V lookup: CDR1 SGHTA, CDR2 FQGNSA. The CDR3 is 14 residues long. The whole variable domain, remainder taken from reference TRBV7-2 and TRBJ2-7, is GAGVSQSPSNKVTEKGKDVELRCDPISGHTALYWYRQSLGQGLEFLIYFQGNSAPDKSGLPSDRFSAERTGGSVSTLTIQRTQQEDSAVYLCASSLGAQGYEQYFGPGTRLTVT.